Each of the 17 T cell receptor beta chains below was sequenced from the same sample in a study of T-cell reconstitution after alpha-beta-depleted transplantation in children. Unique molecular identifiers were incorporated into the prepared TCRbeta library. TCRdb called the PCR reads again in MiXCR, with one record for every CDR3 protein. The sample consists of 190,000 or so distinct CDR3 sequences, 6.3% of them appearing once. This specimen consisted of PBMCs, obtained before TCRalphabeta/CD19-depleted stem cell transplant. These receptor sequences come from a girl in the first two years of life with combined immunodeficiency, due to receive a stem cell transplant.

This clonotype was counted at least ten times. The chain links TRBV5-1 to TRBJ1-3; the D is unclear. This CDR3 has 15 amino acids. Germline lookup yields CDR1 SGHRS and CDR2 YFSETQ. Deletions cut 0 bases from V and 0 bases from J, with 7 bases between. The CDR3 region is CASSLDIDSGNTIYF. The CDR3 DNA reads TGCGCCAGCAGCTTGGACATTGACTCTGGAAACACCATATATTTT.

This clonotype was detected ten times or more. The gene calls are TRBV29-1 and TRBJ1-2, with D perhaps matching TRBD1 (5 bases). Trimming shortened V by 6 bases and J by 4 bases, and 9 bases separated the two germline ends. Germline CDR1 reads SQVTM; CDR2 reads ANQGSEA. This CDR3 comprises 11 residues. The CDR3 region has the DNA TGCAGCGTGGAGGGGCCCTATGGCTACACCTTC. It encodes CSVEGPYGYTF.

There are many counts of this clonotype. The V gene is TRBV7-2, the J gene TRBJ2-3, with D possibly matching TRBD1 (5 bases). V was pared by 0 bases and J by 0 bases, with 10 bases between. Per germline, CDR1 SGHTA and CDR2 FQGNSA. The CDR3 length is 16 residues. CDR3 DNA sequence: TGTGCCAGCAGCTTAGCGGGGCGAACTAGCACAGATACGCAGTATTTT. It yields the protein CASSLAGRTSTDTQYF.

This clonotype was counted at least ten times. The chain is built from TRBV7-3 and TRBJ2-5; no clear D gene. The germline V gene encodes CDR1 SGHTA and CDR2 FQGTGA. V lost 2 bases to trimming and J lost 2 bases, with 12 bases between them. The CDR3 runs to 15 residues. CDR3 in amino acids: CASSLGLRTQETQYF. Here the CDR3 DNA reads TGTGCCAGCAGCTTAGGCTTAAGAACTCAAGAGACCCAGTACTTC. The full variable domain, with the rest looked up from reference TRBV7-3 and TRBJ2-5, is GAGVSQTPSNKVTEKGKYVELRCDPISGHTALYWYRQSLGQGPEFLIYFQGTGAADDSGLPNDRFFAVRPEGSVSTLKIQRTERGDSAVYLCASSLGLRTQETQYFGPGTRLLVL.

This clonotype showed up many times. The J gene is TRBJ2-2, the V gene TRBV7-2; D call uncertain. The germline V gene has CDR1 SGHTA and CDR2 FQGNSA. V dropped 5 bases and J dropped 5 bases, with 18 bases sitting between them. CDR3 length equals 16 residues. In DNA form, the CDR3 reads TGTGCCAGCAGCCATCTCTTTGGGCGCAGTACCGGGGAGCTGTTTTTT. As protein: CASSHLFGRSTGELFF.

This clonotype showed up many times. The rearrangement uses TRBV20-1 and TRBJ2-1; TRBD2 aligns across 10 bases. Trimming cost V 0 bases and J 4 bases; bases outside gene matches: 12. The CDR3 length is 18 residues. Germline loops: CDR1 DFQATT, CDR2 SNEGSKA (reference sequence). Written as DNA, the CDR3 is TGCAGTGCTAGAGATTGGGGTCGGGGACTAGCGAATTACAATGAGCAGTTCTTC. It encodes CSARDWGRGLANYNEQFF.

This clonotype was detected many times. This chain links TRBV20-1 with TRBJ2-7; D might be TRBD1 (5 bases). The germline gives CDR1 DFQATT, CDR2 SNEGSKA (reference sequence). Trimming stripped 2 bases from V and 3 bases from J, with 14 bases between. The length of the CDR3 is 14 residues. The CDR3 loop is CSARLVQGDYEQYF. The CDR3, as DNA: TGCAGTGCTAGACTCGTCCAAGGGGACTACGAGCAGTACTTC.

This clonotype was recorded many times. The rearrangement links TRBV11-2 to TRBJ1-1; D remains ambiguous. CDR3 size: 16 residues. Germline V gene sequence: CDR1 SGHAT, CDR2 FQNNGV. The V end was cut by 2 bases, the J end by 5 bases, with 18 bases between. The CDR3 DNA sequence: TGTGCCAGCAGCTTAAACTGGTTTGGGGTGCGGACTGAAGCTTTCTTT. Its protein product is CASSLNWFGVRTEAFF.

The rearrangement joins TRBV6-2 or TRBV6-3 to TRBJ2-2; a weak D match, TRBD2 (5 bases). The CDR3 totals 12 residues. Trimming stripped 6 bases from V and 7 bases from J, with 9 bases between. Germline values: CDR1 MNHEY, CDR2 SVGEGT. The CDR3 nucleotides read TGTGCCAGCAGCACCCGGGGCGGGGAGCTGTTTTTT. Residues: CASSTRGGELFF.

As concerns this clonotype: This may stem from a read error, because a much larger clone lies one nucleotide away. The J gene is TRBJ2-7, the V gene TRBV27; the D is unclear. This CDR3 contains 17 residues. Trimming took off 9 bases at V and 0 bases at J, with 24 bases between the two ends. Germline V gene lookup returns CDR1 MNHEY and CDR2 SMNVEV (reference sequence). CDR3 region: CARTRRLGCIYSYEQYF. The DNA of the CDR3 is TGTGCCAGGACGCGGCGATTAGGTTGCATTTACTCCTACGAGCAGTACTTC.

This clonotype was seen at least ten times. V is TRBV7-9 and J is TRBJ2-5; 10 bases match TRBD1. Trimming at V came to 5 bases and at J to 3 bases, leaving 3 bases not matched to a gene. Per the germline V gene, CDR1 is SEHNR and CDR2 is FQNEAQ (reference sequence). The CDR3 spans 14 residues. The CDR3 bases are TGTGCCAGCAGCCTAGGACAGGGGGAAGAGACCCAGTACTTC. Encoded protein: CASSLGQGEETQYF. The full variable domain, in which reference TRBV7-9 and TRBJ2-5 provide the parts outside the CDR3, is DTGVSQNPRHKITKRGQNVTFRCDPISEHNRLYWYRQTLGQGPEFLTYFQNEAQLEKSRLLSDRFSAERPKGSFSTLEIQRTEQGDSAMYLCASSLGQGEETQYFGPGTRLLVL.

This clonotype was counted at least ten times. The V gene is TRBV6-1, the J gene TRBJ2-3; D tentatively reads TRBD1 or TRBD2 (6 bases each). The CDR3 extends over 14 amino acids. Per the germline V gene, CDR1 is MNHNS and CDR2 is SASEGT. V lost 10 bases and J lost 2, with 16 bases in between. CDR3 nucleotides: TGTGCCACCGGGGGCAACCTAAACACAGATACGCAGTATTTT. Encoded protein: CATGGNLNTDTQYF.

This clonotype has a handful of counts. V gene TRBV7-6 combines with J gene TRBJ2-7, with a possible D match to TRBD1 (7 bases). The CDR3 is made up of 14 amino acids. Trimming took 4 bases from V and 3 from J, leaving 13 bases between them. Germline-derived CDR1 and CDR2 are SGHVS and FNYEAQ. The CDR3 coding sequence is TGTGCCAGCAGCTCTTTCCAGGGGGGCTACGAGCAGTACTTC. It specifies CASSSFQGGYEQYF. Filled out from reference TRBV7-6 and TRBJ2-7, the complete variable domain reads GAGVSQSPRYKVTKRGQDVALRCDPISGHVSLYWYRQALGQGPEFLTYFNYEAQQDKSGLPNDRFSAERPEGSISTLTIQRTEQRDSAMYRCASSSFQGGYEQYFGPGTRLTVT.

This clonotype was seen repeatedly, ten times or more. V gene TRBV28 combines with J gene TRBJ2-4; the match to TRBD2 covers 8 bases. The CDR3 is 14 amino acids. V dropped 5 bases and J dropped 8; count of bases not matched to a gene: 8. Germline CDR1 MDHEN, CDR2 SYDVKM. The CDR3 loop reads CASSKQAGADIQYF. The DNA of the CDR3 is TGTGCCAGCAGTAAGCAAGCGGGAGCGGACATTCAGTACTTC.

There are many counts of this clonotype. The rearrangement links TRBV5-1 to TRBJ2-1, with D possibly matching TRBD1 (6 bases). Germline V gene data show CDR1 as SGHRS and CDR2 as YFSETQ. The CDR3 loop spans 14 amino acids. Trimming removed 0 bases at V and 6 bases at J, with 10 bases between. CDR3 sequence (DNA): TGCGCCAGCAGCTTGGGGCTAGGGGGCAATGAGCAGTTCTTC. It specifies CASSLGLGGNEQFF. Full variable domain (remainder filled in from reference TRBV5-1 and TRBJ2-1): KAGVTQTPRYLIKTRGQQVTLSCSPISGHRSVSWYQQTPGQGLQFLFEYFSETQRNKGNFPGRFSGRQFSNSRSEMNVSTLELGDSALYLCASSLGLGGNEQFFGPGTRLTVL.

In this sample, this clonotype turned up many times. The chain carries TRBV29-1 and TRBJ1-2; 11 bases agree with TRBD1. CDR1 SQVTM and CDR2 ANQGSEA come from the germline V gene. The ends lost 7 bases at V and 0 bases at J; junction bases unmatched: 4. The CDR3 totals 14 residues. The CDR3 sequence is CSGTGGESNYGYTF. In nucleotides, the CDR3 is TGCAGCGGGACAGGGGGCGAATCTAACTATGGCTACACCTTC.

This clonotype occurred many times. The chain has TRBV10-3 and TRBJ2-7; tentatively, D is TRBD1 (6 bases). The CDR3 is 18 amino acids. In germline, CDR1 is ENHRY, CDR2 SYGVKD. Trimming shortened V by 4 bases and J by 2 bases, and 24 bases separated the two germline ends. The CDR3 loop reads CAISGATLPGHTPYEQYF. The DNA for the CDR3 is TGTGCCATCAGTGGGGCTACGTTACCGGGACATACCCCCTACGAGCAGTACTTC.